This T cell receptor (beta chain) stems from a study of regulatory T cells in long-lasting Graves disease. This CDR3 region has 14 residues. V was clipped by 7 bases and J by 2 bases, with 13 bases between them. Germline V gene sequence: CDR1 ENHRY, CDR2 SYGVKD. The authors built TCR beta libraries using iRepertoire HTBI primers and Arm-PCR of CDR3 regions. One entry per CDR3 protein results from TCRdb running MiXCR on the multiplex PCR reads. The table lists 400,000 to 500,000 distinct CDR3 sequences, over 20% of them singletons, with about 13% in the top ten. Time point reported: persistent/refractory GD, antithyroid drugs over 5 years with positive TRAb. PBMC-derived RNA was used for the TCR library.

Sequencing used peripheral blood mononuclear cells (PBMCs), obtained when the disease was refractory, from a patient treated with antithyroid drugs. The sequence derives from a female donor with Graves disease. The chain links TRBV10-3 to TRBJ2-3, with D perhaps matching TRBD2 (6 bases). CDR3 sequence: CAINPSGPTDTQYF. The DNA for the CDR3 is TGTGCCATCAATCCGAGCGGGCCCACAGATACGCAGTATTTT.